The 32 T cell receptor beta chains in this list originate from one sample, sequenced in a study of identical twins (dated by TCRdb to the mid-2010s). The library relied on 5' RACE. The sample was run on an Illumina HiSeq 2000. The public sequencing data were trimmed at Q25 with fastp and processed into clonotypes with MiXCR by TCRdb, which kept only in-frame beta chains. Rows with a matching CDR3 protein are joined into one entry that keeps the most common DNA and genes. The sample profile shows 550,000 to 700,000 distinct CDR3 sequences; around a tenth of them were found once. The ten largest account for under 3% of the sample. The same sample was also studied in work on yellow fever vaccine responses in identical twins.

Sequenced input: PBMCs. The receptor source for this set is a young woman in good health.

The gene calls are TRBV7-9 and TRBJ2-1; D uncertain. Germline assignment: CDR1 SEHNR and CDR2 FQNEAQ (reference sequence). The CDR3 has 17 amino acids. Trimming stripped 4 bases from V and 4 bases from J, with 20 bases between. The CDR3 DNA reads as TGTGCCAGCAGCTCCCCTCGGCCCGGGCAAGGATACAATGAGCAGTTCTTC. This gives the protein CASSSPRPGQGYNEQFF.

The sample holds many counts of this clonotype. The chain recombines TRBV5-5 with TRBJ2-2, with D possibly called TRBD1 or TRBD2 (5 bases each). The CDR3 has 14 residues. Germline CDR1 is SGHKS and CDR2 is YYEKEE (reference sequence). V was cut by 1 base and J by 4 bases, with 8 bases left in between. The CDR3 region is CASSLSGRTGELFF. The CDR3 DNA reads TGTGCCAGCAGCTTGTCGGGACGCACCGGGGAGCTGTTTTTT.

This clonotype was seen only a few times. The CDR3 DNA is TGCAGTGCTACCCATCCCCCGGGGCCCTACAATGAGCAGTTCTTC. The encoded protein is CSATHPPGPYNEQFF. The chain carries TRBV20-1 and TRBJ2-1; D may match TRBD1 or TRBD2 (5 bases each). The CDR3 is 15 amino acids. Germline CDR1 reads DFQATT; CDR2 reads SNEGSKA (reference sequence). V gave up 4 bases and J gave up 2 bases, with 15 bases separating them.

This clonotype was detected a few times. The chain recombines TRBV5-6 with TRBJ2-6; 8 bases are shared with TRBD2. The CDR3 contains 14 residues. Losses at the gene ends were 4 bases for V and 9 bases for J; bases not matched to a gene: 6. Germline CDR1 and CDR2: SGHDT and YYEEEE. CDR3 bases: TGTGCCAGCAGCCCGGGGGGGAAGGGCAACGTCCTGACTTTC. The encoded protein is CASSPGGKGNVLTF.

The V gene is TRBV7-2, the J gene TRBJ1-4; TRBD1 agrees at 9 bases. The CDR3 is made up of 15 amino acids. J lost 7 bases, V lost 5 bases, and 8 bases had no gene match. Germline V CDR1 and CDR2: SGHTA, FQGNSA. The CDR3 nucleotides read TGTGCCAGCAGCCCTCGGGGACAGGGTGGTGAAAAACTGTTTTTT. Translating gives CASSPRGQGGEKLFF.

This chain connects TRBV5-1 to TRBJ1-1, with a tentative D call TRBD1 (5 bases). Germline V gene data show CDR1 as SGHRS and CDR2 as YFSETQ. This CDR3 has 15 amino acids. V gave up 3 bases and J gave up 1 base, with 13 bases separating them. The CDR3: CASSWGRVENTEAFF. The DNA for the CDR3 is TGCGCCAGCAGCTGGGGGAGGGTAGAGAACACTGAAGCTTTCTTT.

This clonotype was seen at least ten times. The rearrangement joins TRBV7-2 to TRBJ2-5; D unresolved. V was cut by 2 bases and J by 4 bases, with 8 bases left in between. The CDR3 runs to 13 residues. Germline CDR1 SGHTA, CDR2 FQGNSA. For the CDR3, the DNA is TGTGCCAGCAGCTTAAACTATCGAGAGACCCAGTACTTC. Translated, it gives CASSLNYRETQYF.

This chain links TRBV19 with TRBJ2-7; no clear D gene. The CDR3 runs 14 residues. CDR1 is LNHDA, CDR2 SQIVND, per germline (reference sequence). Trimming shortened V by 4 bases and J by 0 bases, and 10 bases separated the two germline ends. CDR3 in amino acids: CASSTDPSSYEQYF. The CDR3 DNA reads as TGTGCCAGTAGTACGGACCCGAGCTCCTACGAGCAGTACTTC.

In this sample, this clonotype turned up many times. This sequence joins TRBV20-1 and TRBJ2-1; 7 bases line up with TRBD2. This CDR3 region has 15 residues. V lost 3 bases and J lost 3; bases outside the gene matches: 8. Germline V CDR1 and CDR2: DFQATT, SNEGSKA (reference sequence). The CDR3, as DNA: TGCAGTGCTAGTCGCCCAGCGGGGAACTACAATGAGCAGTTCTTC. Translated, it gives CSASRPAGNYNEQFF.

This clonotype was seen at least ten times. This sequence joins TRBV20-1 and TRBJ2-3, with D perhaps matching TRBD2 (5 bases). CDR1 and CDR2 (germline): DFQATT, SNEGSKA (reference sequence). CDR3 length equals 14 residues. Trimming stripped 0 bases from V and 3 bases from J, with 10 bases between. This chain's CDR3 is CSARDMRETDTQYF. CDR3 DNA sequence: TGCAGTGCTAGAGATATGAGGGAGACAGATACGCAGTATTTT.

This clonotype has a count of ten or more. This chain connects TRBV29-1 to TRBJ2-5; TRBD1 agrees at 8 bases. V was pared by 4 bases and J by 2 bases, with 3 bases of the junction left unmatched. The CDR3 has 13 residues. Germline V gene sequence: CDR1 SQVTM, CDR2 ANQGSEA. CDR3 sequence: CSVVGTGQETQYF. The DNA of the CDR3 is TGCAGCGTTGTTGGGACAGGTCAAGAGACCCAGTACTTC.

Many counts were recorded for this clonotype. V is TRBV10-3 and J is TRBJ2-3, with a possible D match to TRBD2 (5 bases). The germline gives CDR1 ENHRY, CDR2 SYGVKD. Trimming pared 9 bases from V and 6 bases from J, leaving 16 bases between. There are 13 residues in the CDR3. The CDR3 sequence is CAITGMVGDTQYF. CDR3 nucleotides: TGTGCCATTACCGGGATGGTGGGGGATACGCAGTATTTT.

In its sample, this clonotype was seen a few times. The V call is TRBV7-8, the J call TRBJ2-1; 8 bases agree with TRBD1. Looked up from germline, CDR1 is SGHVS and CDR2 is FQNEAQ. V was pared by 5 bases and J by 12 bases, with 9 bases of the junction left unmatched. CDR3 length equals 13 residues. For the CDR3, the DNA is TGTGCCAGCAGCGCCGACAGGGGCCAGGGGCAGTTCTTC. It translates to CASSADRGQGQFF.

This clonotype was observed many times. The chain combines TRBV20-1 with TRBJ2-3; 9 bases agree with TRBD2. The CDR3 is 18 residues long. V dropped 3 bases and J dropped 0; count of bases not matched to a gene: 13. CDR1 and CDR2 (germline): DFQATT, SNEGSKA (reference sequence). This CDR3 reads CSARPPLGRGGSTDTQYF. CDR3 coding DNA: TGCAGTGCTAGGCCCCCTCTAGGGCGGGGGGGGAGCACAGATACGCAGTATTTT.

Only a few counts were recorded for this clonotype. The chain combines TRBV4-2 with TRBJ2-7, with 8 bases fitting TRBD2. With 4 bases clipped from V and 6 bases from J, the junction kept 17 bases outside the gene matches. Germline V gene lookup returns CDR1 LGHNA and CDR2 YNFKEQ. The CDR3 has 17 residues. The CDR3 loop reads CASSPRGRSGSNPEQYF. CDR3 coding DNA: TGTGCCAGCAGCCCTCGAGGGCGAAGCGGGAGCAATCCCGAGCAGTACTTC.

This clonotype turned up a few times. This chain links TRBV24-1 with TRBJ2-3; TRBD1 agrees at 7 bases. V dropped 10 bases and J dropped 5; count of bases not matched to a gene: 8. CDR3 length equals 13 residues. The germline CDR1 and CDR2 sequences are KGHDR and SFDVKD. The CDR3 bases are TGTGCCACTTCCGAGGGGGCTAAAGATACGCAGTATTTT. It yields the protein CATSEGAKDTQYF.

This clonotype was observed at least ten times. The chain couples TRBV7-8 to TRBJ2-5; maybe TRBD1 (6 bases). Per the germline V gene, CDR1 is SGHVS and CDR2 is FQNEAQ. V was cut by 1 base and J by 3 bases, with 18 bases left in between. The CDR3 totals 17 residues. CDR3 bases: TGTGCCAGCAGCTTAGATGGGGTGGCCAGGGGAAAAGAGACCCAGTACTTC. Its protein is CASSLDGVARGKETQYF.

This clonotype has more than one count but fewer than ten. The rearrangement links TRBV2 to TRBJ1-1, with 8 bases that match TRBD1. Germline values: CDR1 SNHLY, CDR2 FYNNEI. Trimming removed 7 bases from V and 1 base from J; junction bases left unmatched: 11. The CDR3 extends over 16 amino acids. CDR3 protein: CASKDRGDSRNTEAFF. In nucleotides, the CDR3 is TGTGCCAGCAAAGACAGGGGCGACTCGAGGAACACTGAAGCTTTCTTT.

At least ten counts were recorded for this clonotype. The chain uses TRBV15 and TRBJ2-3, with D unclear. Per germline, CDR1 LNHNV and CDR2 YYDKDF (reference sequence). Trimming cost V 0 bases and J 8 bases, with 12 bases left between them. This CDR3 spans 14 amino acids. The CDR3 sequence is CATSRDYQIGTQYF. CDR3 DNA sequence: TGTGCCACCAGCAGAGATTATCAGATCGGTACGCAGTATTTT.

The chain joins TRBV12-3 or TRBV12-4 to TRBJ1-4; TRBD1 might be the D (5 bases). The V end lost 5 bases, the J end lost 5 bases, and 12 bases lay between the germline ends. CDR3 length equals 14 residues. The CDR3 spells CASSQGGENEKLFF. The CDR3 bases are TGTGCCAGCAGTCAGGGCGGGGAGAATGAAAAACTGTTTTTT.

This clonotype was counted many times. The rearrangement joins TRBV20-1 to TRBJ2-1, with 12 nucleotides matching TRBD2. Germline loops: CDR1 DFQATT, CDR2 SNEGSKA (reference sequence). The J segment lost 8 bases and the V segment lost 6 bases, leaving 8 bases of the junction unmatched. This CDR3 has 14 residues. The chain's CDR3 is CSARRLAGVDEQFF. As DNA, the CDR3 is TGCAGTGCGAGAAGACTAGCGGGAGTTGATGAGCAGTTCTTC.

This clonotype occurred many times. The DNA of the CDR3 is TGCAGCGTAGATCACGGGGAACAGCGAGATACGCAGTATTTT. It yields the protein CSVDHGEQRDTQYF. The chain joins TRBV29-1 to TRBJ2-3, with D perhaps matching TRBD2 (5 bases). Trimming took off 6 bases at V and 5 bases at J, with 18 bases between the two ends. The CDR3 sequence is 14 residues long. CDR1 is SQVTM and CDR2 is ANQGSEA in the germline V gene.

This clonotype was seen many times. The V and J genes are TRBV5-6 and TRBJ2-1, with TRBD2 identical over 10 bases. CDR3 length equals 15 residues. The germline CDR1 and CDR2 sequences are SGHDT and YYEEEE. Unmatched junction bases numbered 5, after V lost 4 bases and J lost 4 bases. CDR3 sequence: CASSRGLAIYNEQFF. The CDR3 region has the DNA TGTGCCAGCAGCAGGGGACTAGCGATATACAATGAGCAGTTCTTC.

This clonotype was detected ten times or more. This chain links TRBV28 with TRBJ2-2; 10 bases are shared with TRBD1. Germline CDR1 is MDHEN and CDR2 is SYDVKM. This CDR3 comprises 14 residues. With 4 bases clipped from V and 5 bases from J, the junction kept 1 base outside the gene matches. The CDR3 loop is CASSSDRGTGELFF. The CDR3 DNA sequence: TGTGCCAGCAGTTCGGACAGGGGGACCGGGGAGCTGTTTTTT.

This clonotype was detected only a few times. This rearrangement joins TRBV5-1 to TRBJ2-5, with 14 bases identical to TRBD2. CDR3 length equals 17 residues. Germline V gives CDR1 SGHRS, CDR2 YFSETQ. Trimming at V came to 4 bases and at J to 3 bases, leaving 8 bases not matched to a gene. The CDR3 loop is CASSPGTSGGREETQYF. The CDR3 DNA reads TGCGCCAGCAGCCCCGGGACTAGCGGGGGCCGAGAAGAGACCCAGTACTTC.

This rearrangement joins TRBV5-6 to TRBJ1-1; TRBD1 agrees at 12 bases. The CDR3 contains 13 residues. V trimming: 4 bases; J trimming: 6 bases; junction bases outside the gene matches: 1. Germline V CDR1 and CDR2: SGHDT, YYEEEE. CDR3 nucleotide sequence: TGTGCCAGCAGCAGGGACAGGGGGCCTGAAGCTTTCTTT. As protein: CASSRDRGPEAFF.

The genes are TRBV11-2 and TRBJ1-4; possibly TRBD1 for D (5 bases). The germline CDR1 and CDR2 sequences are SGHAT and FQNNGV. This CDR3 comprises 14 residues. The ends were cut back, 4 bases at V and 8 bases at J, with 14 bases in the middle. The CDR3 here is CASSYSGGVEKLFF. CDR3 nucleotide sequence: TGTGCCAGCAGCTATAGCGGAGGGGTAGAAAAACTGTTTTTT. Complete variable domain (other parts from reference TRBV11-2 and TRBJ1-4): EAGVAQSPRYKIIEKRQSVAFWCNPISGHATLYWYQQILGQGPKLLIQFQNNGVVDDSQLPKDRFSAERLKGVDSTLKIQPAKLEDSAVYLCASSYSGGVEKLFFGSGTQLSVL.

This clonotype has only a few counts. The chain combines TRBV7-2 with TRBJ1-1; unclear D gene. This CDR3 is built from 14 residues. Germline CDR1 is SGHTA and CDR2 is FQGNSA. Trimming stripped 4 bases from V and 0 bases from J, with 9 bases between. CDR3 nucleotides: TGTGCCAGCAGCTCAACCGGGATGAACACTGAAGCTTTCTTT. It yields the protein CASSSTGMNTEAFF.

This clonotype was picked up many times. V and J are TRBV24-1 and TRBJ1-1; tentatively, D is TRBD1 (6 bases). There are 15 residues in the CDR3. The V end lost 9 bases, the J end lost 0 bases, and 16 bases lay between the germline ends. CDR1 is KGHDR, CDR2 SFDVKD, per germline. The CDR3, as DNA: TGTGCCACCGTTACAGGGTACGTAATGAACACTGAAGCTTTCTTT. As protein: CATVTGYVMNTEAFF.

Many counts were recorded for this clonotype. V gene TRBV7-2 combines with J gene TRBJ2-2; the match to TRBD2 covers 16 bases. The CDR3 contains 16 residues. V shed 4 bases and J 5 bases; nucleotides not matched to a gene: 1. Germline CDR1 reads SGHTA; CDR2 reads FQGNSA. The CDR3 here is CASSWGLAGGTGELFF. The CDR3 DNA reads TGTGCCAGCAGCTGGGGACTAGCGGGGGGGACCGGGGAGCTGTTTTTT.

This chain joins TRBV6-5 and TRBJ2-5, with no clear D. Trimming pared 2 bases from V and 3 bases from J, leaving 10 bases between. This CDR3 spans 14 amino acids. Germline CDR1 MNHEY, CDR2 SVGAGI. The CDR3 spells CASSYTNLEETQYF. The CDR3 DNA follows: TGTGCCAGCAGTTACACTAACCTCGAAGAGACCCAGTACTTC.

This clonotype was counted only a few times. The chain joins TRBV4-3 to TRBJ2-1, with TRBD2 matching over 11 bases. CDR1 is LGHNA, CDR2 YSLEER, per germline. The CDR3 extends over 17 amino acids. The trim removed 0 bases at V and 8 bases at J, leaving 9 bases unmatched. The CDR3, as DNA: TGCGCCAGCAGCCAAGATTCGTTAGCGGGAGGGCTGGATGAGCAGTTCTTC. It translates to CASSQDSLAGGLDEQFF.